Below, 14 T cell receptor beta chains from the same sample are listed, as sequenced in a study of radiotherapy plus CTLA-4 blockade in lung cancer (dated by TCRdb to the late 2010s). Libraries were constructed by the immunoSEQ multiplex PCR assay. TCRdb carries this immuneACCESS record with in-frame sequences only. Its versions omit some clonotypes, under half of them owing to an unresolved V gene in the studies checked, with the rest unexplained. In this sample the table shows just over 60,000 clones, 60% to 80% of which occur a single time. 4% to 5% of the sample lies in the top ten. The sample was peripheral blood, taken from a patient treated with radiotherapy plus ipilimumab. The origin of the receptors is a human donor with non-small cell lung cancer who had a complete response to radiotherapy plus ipilimumab.

A few counts support this clone. V gene TRBV21-1 combines with J gene TRBJ2-7; TRBD1, the table's D call, lacks a check against the DNA. TRBV21-1 represents a pseudogene. This CDR3 comprises 14 residues. CDR3 loop: CARGAGTLSYEQYV. In DNA, the CDR3 is TGTGCCAGGGGGGCCGGGACCCTTTCCTACGAGCAGTACGTC.

This clone was seen once. The chain uses TRBV6-6 and TRBJ1-3; D may be TRBD1 (6 bases). Trimming took off 6 bases at V and 0 bases at J, with 9 bases between the two ends. The CDR3 extends over 14 amino acids. CDR1 is MNHNY, CDR2 SVGAGI, per germline (reference sequence). The CDR3 DNA follows: TGTGCCAGCAGCGGACAGAGCTCTGGAAACACCATATATTTT. Translating gives CASSGQSSGNTIYF.

The V call is TRBV7-2, the J call TRBJ2-2; 7 nucleotides align to TRBD1. With 5 bases clipped from V and 6 bases from J, the junction kept 12 bases outside the gene matches. Germline-derived CDR1 and CDR2 are SGHTA and FQGNSA. This CDR3 is 16 amino acids long. Here the CDR3 reads CASSPQGKERSGELFF. In DNA form, the CDR3 reads TGTGCCAGCAGCCCACAGGGGAAGGAACGGTCCGGGGAGCTGTTTTTT.

This clone was detected only a few times. The chain couples TRBV5-6 to TRBJ2-1, with 9 bases that match TRBD2. Germline CDR1 and CDR2: SGHDT and YYEEEE. CDR3 length: 15 residues. The ends lost 4 bases at V and 4 bases at J; junction bases unmatched: 6. DNA of the CDR3: TGTGCCAGCAGCCCCTCTAGCGGGAATTACAATGAGCAGTTCTTC. Translated: CASSPSSGNYNEQFF.

V gene TRBV10-1 combines with J gene TRBJ2-1; weak D call: TRBD1 (7 bases). Trimming removed 6 bases from V and 3 bases from J, with 18 bases in between. The V gene's germline CDR1 is WNHNN and CDR2 SYGVQD (reference sequence). The CDR3 has 16 residues. The CDR3 sequence: CASSTGGGYLYNEQFF. CDR3 coding DNA: TGCGCCAGCAGCACCGGAGGGGGCTATCTCTACAATGAGCAGTTCTTC.

The CDR3 DNA sequence: TGTGCCAGCAGCGTATTACTAGCGGGAGCGGATACGCAGTATTTT. Encoded protein: CASSVLLAGADTQYF. V gene TRBV9 combines with J gene TRBJ2-3; 11 bases agree with TRBD2. Unmatched junction bases numbered 4, after V lost 1 base and J lost 6 bases. The length of the CDR3 is 15 residues. The germline CDR1 and CDR2 sequences are SGDLS and YYNGEE.

The J gene is TRBJ1-1, the V gene TRBV5-4; 11 positions agree with TRBD1. CDR1 is SGHNT, CDR2 YYREEE, per germline (reference sequence). The ends lost 5 bases at V and 7 bases at J; junction bases unmatched: 7. The CDR3 length is 14 residues. CDR3 sequence: CASSPDRGRGEAFF. The CDR3 coding sequence is TGTGCCAGCAGTCCGGACAGGGGGCGAGGTGAAGCTTTCTTT.

The CDR3 DNA follows: TGTGCCCACGGACAAGAGACCCAGTACTTC. This encodes CAHGQETQYF. The V and J genes are TRBV30 and TRBJ2-5; no reliable D call. The CDR3 totals 10 residues. V dropped 8 bases and J dropped 2 bases, with 6 bases sitting between them. Per the germline V gene, CDR1 is GTSNPN and CDR2 is SVGIG (reference sequence).

The chain uses TRBV5-8 and TRBJ1-4; the match to TRBD1 covers 10 bases. Trimming took 1 base from V and 7 from J; bases not matched to a gene: 4. Germline CDR1 is SGHTS and CDR2 is YDEGEE. This CDR3 spans 15 amino acids. The CDR3 DNA reads as TGTGCCAGCAGCTTGAAGACAGGGGGCCGTGAAAAACTGTTTTTT. Its protein is CASSLKTGGREKLFF.

J is TRBJ1-1 and V is TRBV7-9; D unresolved. The ends were cut back, 5 bases at V and 8 bases at J, with 6 bases in the middle. Germline lookup yields CDR1 SEHNR and CDR2 FQNEAQ (reference sequence). The CDR3 is 10 residues long. CDR3 region: CASSILEAFF. The CDR3 bases are TGTGCCAGCAGCATTCTAGAAGCTTTCTTT.

The J gene is TRBJ1-4, the V gene TRBV21-1. TRBV21-1 is designated a pseudogene. This CDR3 is built from 18 residues. The chain's CDR3 is CASSIRTRSRILNEKLFF. The CDR3, as DNA: TGTGCCAGCAGCATTCGGACGAGATCCCGTATTCTTAATGAAAAACTGTTTTTT.

The rearrangement links TRBV7-2 to TRBJ2-7; D gene unclear. Germline CDR1 and CDR2: SGHTA and FQGNSA. Trimming took 0 bases from V and 1 from J, leaving 10 bases between them. The CDR3 covers 15 residues. The CDR3 coding sequence is TGTGCCAGCAGCTTAGCCTGGCAGGAGTCCTACGAGCAGTACTTC. This translates into CASSLAWQESYEQYF.

J is TRBJ2-5 and V is TRBV21-1; no check of the table's D call, TRBD1, against the DNA was made. TRBV21-1 represents a pseudogene. CDR3 length equals 15 residues. CDR3 sequence: CASSGLTGGQETQYF. As DNA, the CDR3 is TGTGCCAGCAGCGGGCTGACAGGGGGCCAAGAGACCCAGTACTTC.

The chain carries TRBV28 and TRBJ2-5, with D hard to call. The CDR3 has 15 residues. Germline lookup yields CDR1 MDHEN and CDR2 SYDVKM. Trimming took 6 bases from V and 7 from J, leaving 21 bases between them. The CDR3 DNA is TGTGCCAGCAGCCGGCCGGCCCCTAAGTACGGGACCCAGTACTTC. This encodes CASSRPAPKYGTQYF. The variable domain in full, completed from reference TRBV28 and TRBJ2-5, reads DVKVTQSSRYLVKRTGEKVFLECVQDMDHENMFWYRQDPGLGLRLIYFSYDVKMKEKGDIPEGYSVSREKKERFSLILESASTNQTSMYLCASSRPAPKYGTQYFGPGTRLLVL.